These 16 T cell receptor beta chains were all obtained from the same sample, sequenced in a study of CD8 T cells in Susac syndrome. An input of about 0.5 to 1 ug of RNA was subjected to reverse transcription using random hexamers. One entry per CDR3 protein, called by TCRdb with MiXCR from the immunoSEQ multiplex PCR reads. The table shows about 76,000 distinct CDR3 sequences, with roughly nine tenths occurring only once. Sequencing was carried out using CD8+ T cells from PBMCs. The receptors were sampled from a human donor with multiple sclerosis.

The genes are TRBV6-6 and TRBJ2-1; D not resolved. With 6 bases removed from V and 0 bases from J, the gap between germline ends came to 15 bases. Germline V gives CDR1 MNHNY, CDR2 SVGAGI (reference sequence). This CDR3 has 16 amino acids. CDR3 loop: CASRPPDSNSYNEQFF. Written as DNA, the CDR3 is TGTGCCAGCAGGCCACCCGACTCAAACTCCTACAATGAGCAGTTCTTC.

The chain couples TRBV4-3 to TRBJ2-1; the D is unclear. This CDR3 is built from 14 residues. V gave up 0 bases and J gave up 9 bases, with 12 bases separating them. Germline CDR1 LGHNA, CDR2 YSLEER. CDR3 in amino acids: CASSQDRLLGEQFF. In nucleotides, the CDR3 is TGCGCCAGCAGCCAAGATAGGCTTCTGGGTGAGCAGTTCTTC.

The chain has TRBV13 and TRBJ2-2; 7 bases fit TRBD1. The trim removed 3 bases at V and 1 base at J, leaving 2 bases unmatched. Germline CDR1 PRHDT, CDR2 FYEKMQ (reference sequence). The CDR3 runs 15 residues. The CDR3 bases are TGTGCCAGCAGCTTGGGGACAGTGAACACCGGGGAGCTGTTTTTT. Translation: CASSLGTVNTGELFF.

The V gene is TRBV19, the J gene TRBJ2-4; 7 nucleotides align to TRBD1. V lost 5 bases to trimming and J lost 3 bases; unmatched junction nucleotides: 1. This CDR3 comprises 13 residues. Germline CDR1 and CDR2: LNHDA and SQIVND (reference sequence). The CDR3 sequence: CASSWDSKNIQYF. The CDR3 coding sequence is TGTGCCAGTAGTTGGGACAGCAAAAACATTCAGTACTTC.

The V and J genes are TRBV18 and TRBJ2-5; 10 nucleotides agree with TRBD2. The CDR3 consists of 17 residues. V lost 3 bases and J lost 2; bases outside the gene matches: 9. CDR1 and CDR2 (germline): KGHSH, LQKENI. For the CDR3, the DNA is TGTGCCAGCTCACCCGTGCCAGCGGGGGGGATTCAAGAGACCCAGTACTTC. Translating it yields CASSPVPAGGIQETQYF.

The V and J genes are TRBV28 and TRBJ1-1; 8 nucleotides match TRBD1. Germline V gene data show CDR1 as MDHEN and CDR2 as SYDVKM. Trimming took 10 bases from V and 11 from J; bases not matched to a gene: 15. The CDR3 consists of 13 residues. This chain's CDR3 is CATHLGRGQWAFF. For the CDR3, the DNA is TGTGCCACTCACCTCGGCAGGGGGCAATGGGCTTTCTTT.

The chain has TRBV9 and TRBJ1-1, with a tentative D call TRBD1 (5 bases). The germline V and J ends were trimmed by 3 bases and 5 bases, with 14 bases remaining between them. This CDR3 has 14 amino acids. The germline V gene has CDR1 SGDLS and CDR2 YYNGEE. The CDR3 DNA sequence: TGTGCCAGCAGCGGGGAGGCGGGGGGGACTGAAGCTTTCTTT. Amino acids: CASSGEAGGTEAFF.

J is TRBJ2-5 and V is TRBV2, with 8 nucleotides matching TRBD1. Per the germline V gene, CDR1 is SNHLY and CDR2 is FYNNEI. Unmatched junction bases numbered 6, after V lost 7 bases and J lost 2 bases. There are 14 residues in the CDR3. The CDR3 DNA reads as TGTGCCAGCAAATCGGGACAGGTGCAAGAGACCCAGTACTTC. Encoded protein: CASKSGQVQETQYF.

The genes are TRBV12-3 or TRBV12-4 and TRBJ2-2, with 8 bases aligning to TRBD1. The CDR3 runs 14 residues. V lost 7 bases, J lost 8 bases, and 9 bases stayed unmatched. In DNA form, the CDR3 reads TGTGCCAGCACCTGGGACAGGAGGCGGGGGGAGCTGTTTTTT. Its protein is CASTWDRRRGELFF.

This sequence joins TRBV12-3 or TRBV12-4 and TRBJ1-1; TRBD1 is a possible D gene (5 bases). The CDR3 consists of 14 residues. With 2 bases removed from V and 4 bases from J, the gap between germline ends came to 11 bases. Here the CDR3 DNA reads TGTGCCAGCAGTTTAATAGGGACCGGCACTGAAGCTTTCTTT. Translated: CASSLIGTGTEAFF.

This clonotype was counted a single time. The chain has TRBV5-1 and TRBJ2-7; 7 positions match TRBD1. The V and J ends lost 4 bases and 5 bases, in that order; junction bases with no gene match: 15. This CDR3 region has 16 residues. Germline V gene lookup returns CDR1 SGHRS and CDR2 YFSETQ. The CDR3 sequence is CASSPLLETGRDEQYF. In nucleotides, the CDR3 is TGCGCCAGCAGCCCATTACTCGAGACAGGGAGAGACGAGCAGTACTTC.

The rearrangement uses TRBV29-1 and TRBJ1-5; D unclear. In germline, CDR1 is SQVTM, CDR2 ANQGSEA. This CDR3 comprises 13 residues. Trimming left V 4 bases short and J 0 bases short, with 7 bases between. The CDR3 DNA sequence: TGCAGCGTTGGGACGGATAGCAATCAGCCCCAGCATTTT. Translated, it gives CSVGTDSNQPQHF.

This clonotype appeared once. V gene TRBV28 combines with J gene TRBJ2-7; the match to TRBD2 covers 7 bases. Germline CDR1 MDHEN, CDR2 SYDVKM. Trimming at V came to 6 bases and at J to 3 bases, leaving 20 bases not matched to a gene. This CDR3 comprises 18 residues. CDR3 nucleotides: TGTGCCAGCAGCCCTACATTCGGGGGGATCGCTACTCGCTACGAGCAGTACTTC. The encoded protein is CASSPTFGGIATRYEQYF.

V usage is TRBV9 and J usage is TRBJ1-1; D might be TRBD1 (5 bases). CDR3 length: 14 amino acids. The germline V gene encodes CDR1 SGDLS and CDR2 YYNGEE. V gave up 4 bases and J gave up 1 base, with 11 bases separating them. CDR3 region: CASSTRGGNTEAFF. DNA of the CDR3: TGTGCCAGCAGCACCCGGGGGGGGAACACTGAAGCTTTCTTT.

V usage is TRBV5-1 and J usage is TRBJ1-6; D is unclear. Trimming shortened V by 0 bases and J by 9 bases, and 7 bases separated the two germline ends. CDR3 length: 13 amino acids. Per germline, CDR1 SGHRS and CDR2 YFSETQ. For the CDR3, the DNA is TGCGCCAGCAGCTTGGCTGGAGGTTCACCCCTCCACTTT. It codes for CASSLAGGSPLHF.

This clonotype has just one count. The chain has TRBV19 and TRBJ2-1, with 7 bases aligning to TRBD2. Trimming took 3 bases from V and 6 from J; bases not matched to a gene: 11. Germline V gene sequence: CDR1 LNHDA, CDR2 SQIVND (reference sequence). This CDR3 comprises 16 residues. The CDR3, as DNA: TGTGCCAGTAGTATCCTCGGCGGGGGTCTTGGCAATGAGCAGTTCTTC. This encodes CASSILGGGLGNEQFF.